This T cell receptor (beta chain) was obtained from a study of blood T cells in healthy people across ages. In its sample, this clonotype was seen many times. What it binds is not known. Study results and limitations: Expanded clonotype shifts may have been confounded, as the donors had an unknown CMV status. Calculation of diversity from one million T cells yielded estimates considered to be underestimates.

Together with a sample-barcoded 5' primer, a J-beta primer mix was included in a second PCR lasting roughly 6 to 12 cycles. A template-switch adaptor that had 12 random nucleotides put a tag on each cDNA molecule. TCRdb independently ran MiXCR on the 5' RACE reads; one entry per CDR3 protein. The data show about 1,000,000 distinct CDR3 sequences, more than 35% seen once. The CDR3 is made up of 15 amino acids. V shed 2 bases and J shed 8 bases, with 17 bases lying between them. Germline CDR1 is SGHTA and CDR2 is FQGNSA. The sample, about 9.7 milliliters of peripheral blood, was drawn from each donor. The material sequenced was blood. The genes are TRBV7-2 and TRBJ2-3, with D possibly TRBD2 on 6 matching bases. The receptor comes from a woman aged 55 to 70 in good health. CDR3 nucleotide sequence: TGTGCCAGCAGCTTAAGAGCGGGCGAGGGCGGTACGCAGTATTTT. This encodes CASSLRAGEGGTQYF.